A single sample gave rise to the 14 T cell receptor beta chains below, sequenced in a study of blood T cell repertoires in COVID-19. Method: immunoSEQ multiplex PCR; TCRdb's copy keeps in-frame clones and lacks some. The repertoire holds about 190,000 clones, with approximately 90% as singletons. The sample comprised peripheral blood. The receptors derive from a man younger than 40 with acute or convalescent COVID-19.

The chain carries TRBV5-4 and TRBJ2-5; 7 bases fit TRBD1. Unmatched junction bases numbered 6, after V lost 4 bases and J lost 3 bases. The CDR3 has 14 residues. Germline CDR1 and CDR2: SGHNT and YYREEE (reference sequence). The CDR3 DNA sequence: TGTGCCAGCAGCACTGGGACAGCTGAAGAGACCCAGTACTTC. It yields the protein CASSTGTAEETQYF.

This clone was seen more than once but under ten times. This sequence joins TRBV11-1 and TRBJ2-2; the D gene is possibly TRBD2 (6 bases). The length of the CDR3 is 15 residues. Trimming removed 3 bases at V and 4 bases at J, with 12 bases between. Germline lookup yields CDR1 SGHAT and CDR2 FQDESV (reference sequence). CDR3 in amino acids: CASSFPQGGTGELFF. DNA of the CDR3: TGTGCCAGCAGCTTCCCGCAGGGAGGCACCGGGGAGCTGTTTTTT.

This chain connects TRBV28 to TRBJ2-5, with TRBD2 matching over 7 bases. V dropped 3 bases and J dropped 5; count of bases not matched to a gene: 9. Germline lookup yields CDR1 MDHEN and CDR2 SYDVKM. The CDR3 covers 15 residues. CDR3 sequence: CASSFQGLGGETQYF. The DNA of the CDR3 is TGTGCCAGCAGTTTTCAGGGATTGGGAGGGGAGACCCAGTACTTC.

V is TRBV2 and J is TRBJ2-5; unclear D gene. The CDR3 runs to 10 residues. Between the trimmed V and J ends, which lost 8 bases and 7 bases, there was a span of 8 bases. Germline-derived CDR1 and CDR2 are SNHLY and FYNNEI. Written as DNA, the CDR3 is TGTGCCAGCCAGGCGCGGACCCAGTACTTC. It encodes CASQARTQYF.

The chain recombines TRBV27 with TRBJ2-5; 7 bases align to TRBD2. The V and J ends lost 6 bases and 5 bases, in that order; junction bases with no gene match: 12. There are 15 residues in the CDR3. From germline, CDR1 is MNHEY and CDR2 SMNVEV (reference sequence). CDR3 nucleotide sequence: TGTGCCAGCAGAACCAACGGGGGGTACCGGGAGACCCAGTACTTC. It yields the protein CASRTNGGYRETQYF.

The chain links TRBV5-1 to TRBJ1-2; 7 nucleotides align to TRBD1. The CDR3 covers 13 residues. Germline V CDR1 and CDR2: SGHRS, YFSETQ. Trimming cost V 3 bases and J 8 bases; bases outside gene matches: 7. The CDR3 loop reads CASSWGQRQGYTF. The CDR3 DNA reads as TGCGCCAGCAGCTGGGGACAGCGACAGGGCTACACCTTC.

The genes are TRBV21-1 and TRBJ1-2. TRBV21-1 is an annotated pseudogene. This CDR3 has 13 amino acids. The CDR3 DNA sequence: TGTGCCAGCAGCGGTCGGGTTCCGGGTGGCTACACCTTC. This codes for CASSGRVPGGYTF.

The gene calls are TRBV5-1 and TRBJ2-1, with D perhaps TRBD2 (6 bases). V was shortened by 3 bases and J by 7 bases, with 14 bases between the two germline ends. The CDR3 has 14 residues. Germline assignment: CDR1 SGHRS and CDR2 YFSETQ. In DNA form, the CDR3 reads TGCGCCAGCAGCTGGGGGGTTGCCTCAAATGAGCAGTTCTTC. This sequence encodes CASSWGVASNEQFF.

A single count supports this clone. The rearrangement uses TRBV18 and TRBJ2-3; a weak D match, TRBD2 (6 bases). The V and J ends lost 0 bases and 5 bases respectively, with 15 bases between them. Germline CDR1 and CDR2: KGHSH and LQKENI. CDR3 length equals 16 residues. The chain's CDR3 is CASSPPNGRKKDTQYF. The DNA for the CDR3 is TGTGCCAGCTCACCACCGAACGGGAGAAAAAAAGATACGCAGTATTTT.

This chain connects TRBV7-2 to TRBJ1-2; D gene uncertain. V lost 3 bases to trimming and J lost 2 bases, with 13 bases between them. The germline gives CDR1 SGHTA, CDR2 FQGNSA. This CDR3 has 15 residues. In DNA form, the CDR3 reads TGTGCCAGCAGCTTGCTTTTAGCAGTCAACTATGGCTACACCTTC. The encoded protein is CASSLLLAVNYGYTF.

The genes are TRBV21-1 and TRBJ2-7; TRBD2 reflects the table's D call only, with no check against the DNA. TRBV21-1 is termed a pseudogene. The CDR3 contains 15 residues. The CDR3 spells CASSNTSFDPYEQYF. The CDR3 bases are TGTGCCAGCAGCAACACTAGTTTTGATCCTTACGAGCAGTACTTC.

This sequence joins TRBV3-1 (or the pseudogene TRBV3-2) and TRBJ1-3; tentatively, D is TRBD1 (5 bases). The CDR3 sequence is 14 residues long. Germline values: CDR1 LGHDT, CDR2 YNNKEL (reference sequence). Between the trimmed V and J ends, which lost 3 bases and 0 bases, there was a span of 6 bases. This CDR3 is CASSHQGSGNTIYF. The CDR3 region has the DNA TGTGCCAGCAGCCACCAGGGCTCTGGAAACACCATATATTTT.

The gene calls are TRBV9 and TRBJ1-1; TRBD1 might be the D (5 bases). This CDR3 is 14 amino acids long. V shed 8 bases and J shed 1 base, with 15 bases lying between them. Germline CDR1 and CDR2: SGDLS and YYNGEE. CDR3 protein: CASARSTANTEAFF. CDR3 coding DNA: TGTGCCAGTGCTAGATCGACAGCGAACACTGAAGCTTTCTTT.

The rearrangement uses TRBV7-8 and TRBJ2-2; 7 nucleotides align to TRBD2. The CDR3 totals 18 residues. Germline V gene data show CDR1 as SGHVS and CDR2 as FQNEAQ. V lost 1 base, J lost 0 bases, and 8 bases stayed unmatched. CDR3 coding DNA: TGTGCCAGCAGCTTAGGGCCTAGCGGAGCCGCGAACACCGGGGAGCTGTTTTTT. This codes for CASSLGPSGAANTGELFF.